The T cell receptor (beta chain) under discussion was sequenced for a study of shared clonotypes between healthy human individuals. Germline V gene sequence: CDR1 MDHEN, CDR2 SYDVKM. The V segment lost 6 bases and the J segment 4 bases; nucleotides outside the gene matches: 12. The CDR3 covers 17 residues. Assay: immunoSEQ multiplex PCR; the TCRdb copy retains only in-frame clones and omits some. The sample holds about 1 million clones, roughly 70% seen once. The sequence was collected from a man younger than 35 in good health. The chain couples TRBV28 to TRBJ1-1; TRBD1 agrees at 12 bases. The sample taken for sequencing was memory CD4+ T cells sorted from blood. Noted subset: CD45RA-negative fraction. CDR3 bases: TGTGCCAGCAGCTCCCCGGGACAGGGGGCGCTGAGCACTGAAGCTTTCTTT. This sequence encodes CASSSPGQGALSTEAFF.